This T cell receptor beta chain was sequenced during a study of long-term antiretroviral therapy in people with HIV. Study results and limitations: Transplant-donor-level diversity was not reached after ART, though diversity increased.

This clone was seen a few times. What it binds is unknown. Survey level was the resolution at which the v3.0 immunoSEQ assay ran. Assay used: immunoSEQ multiplex PCR; TCRdb lists only in-frame clones, some missing. The table lists about 16,000 clones, approximately 72% of them singletons. Trimming removed 4 bases from V and 5 bases from J; junction bases left unmatched: 6. CDR3 length equals 15 residues. Per the germline V gene, CDR1 is ENHRY and CDR2 is SYGVKD. The chain uses TRBV10-3 and TRBJ1-5; 9 nucleotides agree with TRBD1. The specimen was unsorted PBMCs, collected more than 3.1 years after starting antiretroviral therapy. The TCR comes from a woman in her thirties or forties with HIV. CDR3 nucleotide sequence: TGTGCCATCAGTGGGGGACAGGGAGATGATCAGCCCCAGCATTTT. This codes for CAISGGQGDDQPQHF.